This TCR beta chain emerged from a study of cytomegalovirus exposure and HLA in healthy donors. This clone was detected only a few times. Its matching antigen is unknown. Study-wide points: Both high specificity and high sensitivity reportedly marked the classifier's diagnosis of cytomegalovirus status. Later analysis found that TCR beta chains associated with HLA were more clonally expanded than other, equally common chains.

Per the germline V gene, CDR1 is SGHNT and CDR2 is YYREEE (reference sequence). There are 16 residues in the CDR3. After removal of 3 bases from V and 4 bases from J, the junction contained 10 bases not matched to a gene. PCR involved 60 Vbeta and 13 Jbeta primers. Sequencing was performed with immunoSEQ multiplex PCR; in TCRdb, only in-frame clones are kept and a portion is missing. The repertoire holds fewer than 150,000 clones, with approximately 15% as singletons. The chain recombines TRBV5-4 with TRBJ1-2, with 9 bases fitting TRBD1. Sequencing was done on a sample of PBMCs. This TCR was sampled from a woman aged 18-35 years in good health and CMV-seronegative. CDR3: CASSSKWDRAGYGYTF. CDR3 bases: TGTGCCAGCAGCTCTAAATGGGACAGGGCCGGCTATGGCTACACCTTC.